This entry concerns a single T cell receptor (beta chain). The antigen remains unidentified. This sample was included in a study of OX40 agonist ivuxolimab in advanced cancers. Findings of the study overall: Normalized T-cell clonal expansion was also low in a subset of nonresponders. No antigen was identified for the clonally expanded peripheral T cells. On average, CD8+ T cells had more expanded clones than CD4+.

Patients who had autoimmune disease history or got systemic immunosuppression were left out. The germline gives CDR1 SGDLS, CDR2 YYNGEE. J was trimmed by 9 bases and V by 0 bases; bases with no gene match: 5. The CDR3 extends over 15 amino acids. TCRdb keeps only in-frame clones here, not all; method: immunoSEQ multiplex PCR. The sample records about 77,000 clones, 85% to 90% being singletons. The TCR comes from an adult with an advanced solid tumor such as melanoma, head and neck, liver or kidney cancer. The specimen comprised CD4+ or CD8+ T cells sorted from blood, sampled in a trial of the OX40 agonist ivuxolimab. The J gene is TRBJ2-1, the V gene TRBV9; 11 nucleotides match TRBD2. CDR3 in DNA: TGTGCCAGCAGCGTAGTAGCGGGGGGGCGATCTGAGCAGTTCTTC. Its translation is CASSVVAGGRSEQFF.